The 2 T cell receptor beta chains in this list originate from one sample, sequenced in a study of T-cell reconstitution after alpha-beta-depleted transplantation in children. Unique molecular identifiers were built into the TCRbeta library. TCRdb used MiXCR to reprocess the PCR reads, holding one entry per CDR3 protein. The sample holds hundreds of thousands of distinct CDR3 sequences; under 8.5% are singletons and the top ten take 35% to 40%. This sample comprised PBMCs, mostly from graft donor cells, obtained 360 days after TCRalphabeta/CD19-depleted stem cell transplant. The receptors come from a male patient aged 2 to 9 who had a stem cell transplant for acute myeloid leukemia, so the T cells may come from the graft donor.

This clonotype was found a few times. This sequence joins TRBV5-1 and TRBJ2-1; 9 bases map to TRBD2. The CDR3 spans 15 residues. Germline lookup yields CDR1 SGHRS and CDR2 YFSETQ. Trimming took 4 bases from V and 9 from J; bases not matched to a gene: 11. CDR3 amino acids: CASSLGPGTSFEQFF. The CDR3 bases are TGCGCCAGCAGCCTCGGTCCCGGGACTAGCTTTGAGCAGTTCTTC.

The J gene is TRBJ1-1, the V gene TRBV7-2; 10 bases align to TRBD1. The CDR3 length is 15 residues. The germline gives CDR1 SGHTA, CDR2 FQGNSA. The junction had 8 bases not matched to a gene; V was cut back by 5 bases and J by 5 bases. The CDR3 loop reads CASSTSGTGVTEAFF. Written as DNA, the CDR3 is TGTGCCAGCAGCACCTCCGGGACAGGGGTTACTGAAGCTTTCTTT.